This T cell receptor (beta chain) was obtained from a study of metastatic and nonmetastatic thyroid tumors (dated by TCRdb to the early 2020s). About the full investigation: The researchers compared repertoires between peripheral blood samples and tumor or nodule tissue samples from patients with malignant or benign thyroid disease. Overall results and qualifications from the work: In both blood and tumor samples, malignant tumors were reported to have significantly higher TCR beta diversity than benign nodules.

Regarding this clone: Its target antigen remains unknown. Per-nucleotide qualities are absent, and no much larger clonotype sits a single base away. The same CDR3 can be traced to other DNA sequences in this sample.

Before undergoing thyroid surgery, none of the patients had been given any kind of treatment. Using T-cell receptor beta sequencing, the study looked back at clinical samples from patients collected from about 2011 to 2018. Receptor libraries were prepared by PCR. Sequencing instrument: Illumina HiSeq 4000. High-throughput sequencing was used to profile the TCR beta-chain CDR3 region of each patient. The paper's processing steps were these. CDR3 differences across clinicopathological groups were used to build a classifier for discriminating distant-metastatic papillary thyroid cancer patients. To measure repertoire diversity the researchers used the Shannon index, while the Morisita-Horn index served to gauge how similar the tumor and blood repertoires were. TCRdb ran its own pipeline on the public reads, namely fastp trimming at Q25 and MiXCR clone calling, and kept in-frame beta chains. Clone size and V and J calls follow TCRdb, not the original study. This sample comprises fewer than 40,000 clones, 35% to 45% of them detected only once. The ten most abundant clones make up roughly 22% of the sample.

Sequencing was carried out using tumor tissue. The clonotype originates from a female donor with papillary thyroid cancer or a benign thyroid nodule (not recorded which). Some clones in this sample may be carry-over from other donors' samples.

The nucleotide sequence reads as follows: TGTGCCAGTAGTATCGGACAGGGAACTGGGGAGCTGTTTTTT. Its coded protein is CASSIGQGTGELFF. The receptor chain draws on TRBV19 and TRBJ2-2; TRBD1 fits 8 bases in the junction. V and J are trimmed by 3 bases and 8 bases, and the gene matches miss 5 bases of the junction. From its cysteine to its phenylalanine, the CDR3 spans 14 amino acids. Just CDR3 DNA is preserved here, 42 bases in frame from base 1. CDR1 and CDR2 are read off the germline V gene (reference sequence) as LNHDA and SQIVND.